The present T cell receptor beta chain was sequenced within a study of T-cell memory formation after mild COVID-19. CDR1 is SGDLS, CDR2 YYNGEE, per germline. The CDR3 is made up of 14 amino acids. With 0 bases removed from V and 5 bases from J, the gap between germline ends came to 11 bases. Employing constant-segment primers, 5'RACE generated TCR alpha and TCR beta cDNA libraries bearing sample barcodes and UMIs. TCRdb reprocessed the 5' RACE reads with MiXCR, giving one entry per CDR3 protein. The table has more than 300,000 distinct CDR3 sequences, 20% to 25% seen once. Note on this clonotype: Its antigen remains unidentified.

The study's findings and limits: For contracting clones, CD4+ ones sat mainly in CM and EM, CD8+ in EMRA.

The V and J genes are TRBV9 and TRBJ2-5; D is undetermined. This clonotype originated in a man between 18 and 35 years old who had mild COVID-19 (a few samples of this study predate the infection). Cell type and time point are not known. Sequences were obtained from PBMCs or a T cell subset sorted from them (not recorded which). CDR3 region: CASSVGNSLETQYF. CDR3 coding DNA: TGTGCCAGCAGCGTAGGCAATAGCCTGGAGACCCAGTACTTC.